This T cell receptor (beta chain) is drawn from a study of blood T cell repertoires in COVID-19. Libraries were prepared by immunoSEQ multiplex PCR; TCRdb keeps only in-frame clonotypes and omits some of them. The sample holds over 200,000 clones; about 86% are singletons and the top ten take approximately 6%. With 3 bases clipped from V and 4 bases from J, the junction kept 5 bases outside the gene matches. Germline V gives CDR1 LNHDA, CDR2 SQIVND (reference sequence). The CDR3 contains 15 residues. This clone has only one observation. Source material: peripheral blood. This TCR derives from a man older than 75 with acute or convalescent COVID-19. V gene TRBV19 combines with J gene TRBJ1-1, with 10 bases that match TRBD1. The CDR3 bases are TGTGCCAGTAGTATCAAACGGACAGGGGGCACTGAAGCTTTCTTT. Protein sequence: CASSIKRTGGTEAFF.